This T cell receptor beta chain is drawn from a study of read filtering for tumor transcriptome and immune sequencing (dated by TCRdb to about 2020). With respect to the entire study: Of the patients in the cohort, more than 16 were male and over twelve were female, and their mean age was 65.9 years, with a range of roughly 40 to 80. By revised international staging, eight or nine patients were R-ISS I, approximately 15 were R-ISS II and more than five were R-ISS III. After DNase treatment, whole-transcriptome libraries were prepared using the TruSeq RNA Access Library Prep Kit. TCR-region mapped reads per sample ranged from about 3.5 to 10.27 million with IR-seq versus only roughly 85 to 1,300 with RNA-seq. TCR repertoires obtained by targeted immune repertoire sequencing and by bulk whole-transcriptome sequencing performed on the same bone marrow samples were compared. One main goal was a read-filtering strategy for immune repertoire data, in particular deciding whether clonotypes backed by only one read should be removed. Overall study outcomes, separate from this receptor: Clonotypes were captured by IR-seq at much higher depth and more reliably than by RNA-seq, and smaller IR-seq throughput was sufficient for identification of most shared clonotypes. Single-read clonotypes made up about 87% of clonotypes but approximately 3.5% of total reads in IR-seq, and over 60% of clonotypes and 44.6% of reads in RNA-seq. The sorted CD138-negative fraction was composed of a mixed bone marrow immune population rather than of purified T cells. The correlation between IR-seq and RNA-seq shared clonotype proportions was increased by removal of single-read clonotypes.

TCR libraries were built from about 400 ng RNA with the Immunoverse kit, using molecular barcoded adaptors covering alpha/delta and beta/gamma chains. TCR library preparation used the same RNA that was used for transcriptome sequencing. TCR libraries were sequenced on an Illumina HiSeq 4000 with 2 x 150 cycles. In the paper's pipeline: TCR reads were aligned to human V, D, J and C references and assembled into CDR3 clonotypes with MiXCR, including quality filtering and error correction. Clonotype counts and gene usage diversity were analyzed with the tcR package in R. For inspection of raw mapping reads, RNA-seq reads were mapped by STAR aligner version 2.5.3a onto GRCh37 of the human genome. To test how sequencing depth affected the clonotypes detected, IR-seq fastq files were randomly downsampled with Seqtk 1.3. The public sequencing data were trimmed at Q25 with fastp and processed into clonotypes with MiXCR by TCRdb, which kept only in-frame beta chains. Rows with a matching CDR3 protein are joined into one entry that keeps the most common DNA and genes. In this record, the V and J calls reflect TCRdb's handling and not the investigators' own analysis. Counted in this sample were some 130,000 distinct CDR3 sequences; roughly 13% of them appeared once. Of the sample, around 8.3% is held by the ten largest clones.

Bone marrow was sampled from every patient at the time of active disease. Bone marrow mononuclear cells were isolated by Ficoll-Hypaque density gradient centrifugation. Myeloma plasma cells were removed and CD138-negative cells were obtained by negative selection following labeling with CD138 magnetic microbeads on a MACS separator. Flow cytometry on an Attune NxT with CD138 antibodies was used to check the purity of the isolated cells. TRIzol reagent was used to extract total RNA, and a NanoDrop spectrophotometer was used to quantify the extracted RNA. For each patient, the CD138-negative bone marrow sample underwent paired RNA-seq and IR-seq. Based on the germline V gene, the CDR1 and CDR2 sequences are SQVTM and ANQGSEA. Inclusive of the bounding cysteine and phenylalanine, the CDR3 is 15 residues long. Only CDR3 DNA is held: 45 bases, read in frame from base 1. A remark on this clonotype: The specificity of this receptor is unknown. A junction end diverges from the germline sequence, so it may reflect a read error.

This chain joins TRBV29-1 to TRBJ2-1; the D region may be TRBD1 or TRBD2, each matching 5 bases equally. The source is a donor at least 40 years old with multiple myeloma. Sequencing used a population of CD138-negative cells sorted from bone marrow. This specimen's cell subset or site label, per the study, means: bone marrow mononuclear cells depleted of CD138+ plasma/myeloma cells by negative magnetic selection. The DNA reads TGCAGCCTTTATAGGGCCGGGGCTACGGACAATGAGCAGTCCTTC. This encodes CSLYRAGATDNEQSF.